This T cell receptor (beta chain) was identified in a study of CD8 T cells in ankylosing spondylitis. MiXCR was run by TCRdb on the 5' RACE reads, yielding one entry per CDR3 protein. Of about 150,000 distinct CDR3 sequences listed, around 45% were seen once; the top ten hold roughly 15%. Trimming took off 0 bases at V and 2 bases at J, with 9 bases between the two ends. The V gene's germline CDR1 is MRHNA and CDR2 SNTAGT. The CDR3 contains 15 residues. In this sample, this clonotype turned up a few times. The TCR was taken from a male donor with ankylosing spondylitis. The chain employs TRBV6-4 and TRBJ2-3; no firm D call. Sequencing input: synovial fluid, either unsorted or a sorted T cell fraction (not recorded which). This chain's CDR3 is CASSDSKSDTDTQYF. The CDR3 nucleotides are TGTGCCAGCAGTGACTCGAAAAGCGACACAGATACGCAGTATTTT.